This TCR beta chain stems from a study of T cell responses to AZD1222 COVID-19 vaccine. Using immunoSEQ multiplex PCR, the repertoire was profiled, and TCRdb retains in-frame clones only, with some absent. The data hold roughly 86,000 clones, with 80% to 90% observed a single time. Points on this clone: The antigen remains unidentified.

Germline CDR1 is MNHEY and CDR2 is SVGEGT. This CDR3 is built from 13 residues. Between the trimmed V and J ends, which lost 5 bases and 4 bases, there was a span of 11 bases. Regarding the study as a whole: Across spike, vaccine-associated CD4 TCRs were found, dominant at 160-218 and 743-854. Reports say nearly half of spike-specific TCRs go after unmutated variant regions. Clonal diversity was possibly underestimated; the donors were predominantly white British and more often female. Spike-specific TCR breadth and depth went up after people got two AZD1222 doses.

The receptor comes from an adult in good health. The J gene is TRBJ1-1, the V gene TRBV6-2 or TRBV6-3; D ambiguous. The source was peripheral blood, collected on day 0 of AZD1222 vaccination. The CDR3 reads CASSKGRFTEAFF. CDR3 DNA: TGTGCCAGCAGTAAAGGACGGTTCACTGAAGCTTTCTTT.